This entry lists 4 T cell receptor beta chains sequenced from one sample in a study of T cells expressing NK-cell markers. Each CDR3 protein gets one entry in TCRdb, which reprocessed the 5' RACE reads and gives no DNA. The listing contains about 170,000 distinct CDR3 sequences. What was sequenced was blood T cells: a sorted CD56 or NKG2C T cell subset, CD4+ or CD8+ T cells, or bulk PBMC T cells (not recorded which). Receptors were obtained from a man aged 18 to 69 in good health.

The CDR3 reads CASSFVPGLAVYEQYF. The gene calls are TRBV12-3 or TRBV12-4 and TRBJ2-7; TCRdb lists TRBD2, though no DNA is available to test this call. The CDR3 contains 16 residues.

The rearrangement uses TRBV7-8 and TRBJ2-7; there is no DNA to check the TCRdb D call of TRBD1. This CDR3 is 16 amino acids long. Per the germline V gene, CDR1 is SGHVS and CDR2 is FQNEAQ. The chain's CDR3 is CASSLAAERQGLEQYF.

The rearrangement joins TRBV9 to TRBJ1-2; TCRdb's D call of TRBD1 is untestable without DNA. The CDR3 extends over 12 amino acids. Germline lookup yields CDR1 SGDLS and CDR2 YYNGEE. The CDR3 protein is CASSATGNGYTF.

The chain combines TRBV25-1 with TRBJ2-7. The CDR3 contains 14 residues. Germline CDR1 is MGHDK and CDR2 is SYGVNS. The CDR3 sequence is CASSELGAGYEQYF.